This is a list of T cell receptor beta chains from one sample in a study of patients and donors after allogeneic stem cell transplantation. A single record per CDR3 protein comes from TCRdb applying MiXCR to the RT-PCR reads. Of a few hundred thousand distinct CDR3 sequences listed, 13% to 15% are singletons. The specimen was blood, either unsorted or a sorted T cell fraction (not recorded which). The receptors come from a human donor who was either an allogeneic HSCT recipient or a stem cell or donor lymphocyte infusion donor (not recorded which). It is not recorded whose cells these are; they may come from a transplant donor. Both conserved end residues are part of each CDR3. A D gene is named only where the DNA matches it firmly.

j_call v_call d_call cdr3_aa
TRBJ2-1 TRBV10-3 NA CAIKLRQNNEQFF
TRBJ1-1 TRBV5-1 NA CASSLVNVNTEAFF
TRBJ1-2 TRBV4-1 TRBD1 CASSPRDSPLPIF
TRBJ2-7 TRBV11-2 TRBD2 CASSLGTSGTYEQYF
TRBJ1-5 TRBV7-2 NA CASSSTGPSNQPQHF
TRBJ2-1 TRBV7-2 NA CASSLALPGGGHNEQFF
TRBJ2-3 TRBV15 NA CATSRDILGSVGGPSTDTQYF
TRBJ1-3 TRBV2 TRBD1 CASRSGGLGNTIYF
TRBJ1-2 TRBV7-2 NA CASSLGGGNYGYTF
TRBJ1-2 TRBV5-6 NA CASSLSNRAYGYTF
TRBJ2-6 TRBV6-2/TRBV6-3 TRBD2 CASSYSILAGTLSGANVLTF
TRBJ2-3 TRBV7-9 NA CASSFDPRGTQYF
TRBJ1-5 TRBV20-1 TRBD1 CSATQGSNQPQHF
TRBJ1-2 TRBV5-6 NA CASSEPGHYGYTF
TRBJ2-3 TRBV5-1 NA CASSPGGTGQGDTQYF
TRBJ2-7 TRBV5-4 NA CASSFAGISSYEQYF
TRBJ2-3 TRBV7-8 NA CASSSSRDKPSTDTQYF
TRBJ2-3 TRBV7-3 NA CASSFSGPTDTQYF
TRBJ2-5 TRBV5-1 NA CASSPKTGSKETQYF
TRBJ2-7 TRBV3-1 TRBD2 CASSHPGGGKYEQYF
TRBJ1-2 TRBV20-1 NA CSASEGNSGYTF
TRBJ1-5 TRBV20-1 NA CSARAENSNQPQHF
TRBJ2-1 TRBV7-9 TRBD2 CASSFVTSGRNEQFF
TRBJ1-1 TRBV6-1 NA CASTQSSGMNTEAFF
TRBJ1-2 TRBV20-1 TRBD1 CSASSFDRGSVGYTF
TRBJ1-1 TRBV30 NA CACERNTEAFF
TRBJ1-4 TRBV9 TRBD1 CASSVEDRGKEKLFF
TRBJ2-4 TRBV12-3/TRBV12-4 NA CASSLGGVSKNIQYF
TRBJ1-4 TRBV6-1 NA CASRSAKTTNEKLFF